This T cell receptor (beta chain) is from a study of control samples from healthy donors and cancer patients. Germline CDR1 is SGHRS and CDR2 is YFSETQ. The CDR3 is made up of 16 amino acids. V lost 7 bases and J lost 9, with 23 bases in between. Some clones are missing from TCRdb's copy, which holds only in-frame ones; the method was immunoSEQ multiplex PCR. The top ten hold around 6.4% of the sample, which has hundreds of thousands of clones, about 93% seen once. The sequence came from a man in his forties with head and neck cancer. The chain recombines TRBV5-1 with TRBJ1-6; possible D gene TRBD1, 5 bases. Sequences were obtained from PBMCs. In nucleotides, the CDR3 is TGCGCCAGCGGGCCATCAGCGGGACCGGGGGTTTCACCCCTCCACTTT. Encoded protein: CASGPSAGPGVSPLHF.